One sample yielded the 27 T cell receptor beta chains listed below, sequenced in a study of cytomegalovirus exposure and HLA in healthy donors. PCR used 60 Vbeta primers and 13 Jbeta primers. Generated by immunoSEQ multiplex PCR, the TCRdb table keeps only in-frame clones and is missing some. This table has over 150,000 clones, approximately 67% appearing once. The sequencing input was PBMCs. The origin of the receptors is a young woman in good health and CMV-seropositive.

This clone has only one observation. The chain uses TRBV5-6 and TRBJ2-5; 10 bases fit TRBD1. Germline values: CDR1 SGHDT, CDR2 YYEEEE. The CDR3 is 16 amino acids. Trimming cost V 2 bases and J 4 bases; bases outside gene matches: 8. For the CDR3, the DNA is TGTGCCAGCAGCTTACCCGGGACAGGGGTTTCAGAGACCCAGTACTTC. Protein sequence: CASSLPGTGVSETQYF. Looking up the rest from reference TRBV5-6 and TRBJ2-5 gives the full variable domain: DAGVTQSPTHLIKTRGQQVTLRCSPKSGHDTVSWYQQALGQGPQFIFQYYEEEERQRGNFPDRFSGHQFPNYSSELNVNALLLGDSALYLCASSLPGTGVSETQYFGPGTRLLVL.

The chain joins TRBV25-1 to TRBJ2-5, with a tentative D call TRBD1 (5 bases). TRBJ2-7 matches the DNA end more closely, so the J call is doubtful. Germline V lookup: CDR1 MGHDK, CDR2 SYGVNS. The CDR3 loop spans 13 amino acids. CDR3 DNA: TGTGCCAGCAGTCACAGGCCTTCCTACGAGCAGTACTTC. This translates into CASSHRPSYEQYF.

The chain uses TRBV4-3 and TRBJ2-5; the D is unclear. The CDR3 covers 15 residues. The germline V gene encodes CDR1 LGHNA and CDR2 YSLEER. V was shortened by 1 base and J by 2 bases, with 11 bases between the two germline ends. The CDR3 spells CASSQVGARQETQYF. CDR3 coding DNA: TGCGCCAGCAGCCAAGTGGGTGCCAGGCAAGAGACCCAGTACTTC.

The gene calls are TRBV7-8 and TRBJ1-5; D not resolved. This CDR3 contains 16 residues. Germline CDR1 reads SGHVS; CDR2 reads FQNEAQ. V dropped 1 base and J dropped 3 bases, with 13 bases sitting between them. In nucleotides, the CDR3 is TGTGCCAGCAGCTTAGGAGGGCTAGGTTCCAATCAGCCCCAGCATTTT. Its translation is CASSLGGLGSNQPQHF.

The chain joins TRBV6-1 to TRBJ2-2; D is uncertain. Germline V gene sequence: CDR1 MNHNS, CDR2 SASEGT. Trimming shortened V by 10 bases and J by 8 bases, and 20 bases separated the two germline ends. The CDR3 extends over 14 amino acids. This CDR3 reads CATYEWAYEGELFF. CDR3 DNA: TGTGCCACCTATGAATGGGCCTATGAGGGGGAGCTGTTTTTT.

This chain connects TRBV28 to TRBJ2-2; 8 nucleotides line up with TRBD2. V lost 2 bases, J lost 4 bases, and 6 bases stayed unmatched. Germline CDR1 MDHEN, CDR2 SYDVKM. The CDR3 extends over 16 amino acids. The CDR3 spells CASSLKASGPTGELFF. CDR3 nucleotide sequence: TGTGCCAGCAGTTTAAAGGCTAGCGGGCCCACCGGGGAGCTGTTTTTT. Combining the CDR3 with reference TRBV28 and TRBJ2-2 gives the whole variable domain DVKVTQSSRYLVKRTGEKVFLECVQDMDHENMFWYRQDPGLGLRLIYFSYDVKMKEKGDIPEGYSVSREKKERFSLILESASTNQTSMYLCASSLKASGPTGELFFGEGSRLTVL.

The CDR3 region has the DNA TGTGCCAGCAGTGTCCGCGGGACAGACTCCTACAATGAGCAGTTCTTC. Its translation: CASSVRGTDSYNEQFF. The chain carries TRBV6-4 and TRBJ2-1; possibly TRBD1 for D (7 bases). CDR3 length: 16 amino acids. Germline lookup yields CDR1 MRHNA and CDR2 SNTAGT. Trimming left V 4 bases short and J 0 bases short, with 13 bases between.

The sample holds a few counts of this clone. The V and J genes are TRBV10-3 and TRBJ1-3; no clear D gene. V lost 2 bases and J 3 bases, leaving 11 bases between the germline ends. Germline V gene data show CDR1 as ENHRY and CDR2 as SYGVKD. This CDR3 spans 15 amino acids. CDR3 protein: CAISEAQVSGNTIYF. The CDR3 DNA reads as TGTGCCATCAGTGAGGCCCAGGTCAGTGGAAACACCATATATTTT.

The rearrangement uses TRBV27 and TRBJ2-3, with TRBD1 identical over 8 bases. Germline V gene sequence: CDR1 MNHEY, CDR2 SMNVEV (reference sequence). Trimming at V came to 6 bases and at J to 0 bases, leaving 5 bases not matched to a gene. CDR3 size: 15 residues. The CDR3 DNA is TGTGCCAGCAGCCGTCGGACAGGGAGCACAGATACGCAGTATTTT. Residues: CASSRRTGSTDTQYF.

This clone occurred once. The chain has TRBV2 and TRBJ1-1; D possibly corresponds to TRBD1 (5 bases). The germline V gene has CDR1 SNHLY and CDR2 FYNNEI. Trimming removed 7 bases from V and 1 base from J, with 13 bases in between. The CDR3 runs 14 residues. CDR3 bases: TGTGCCAGCACAGTCCTACAGGAGAACACTGAAGCTTTCTTT. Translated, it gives CASTVLQENTEAFF. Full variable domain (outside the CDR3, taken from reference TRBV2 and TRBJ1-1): EPEVTQTPSHQVTQMGQEVILRCVPISNHLYFYWYRQILGQKVEFLVSFYNNEISEKSEIFDDQFSVERPDGSNFTLKIRSTKLEDSAMYFCASTVLQENTEAFFGQGTRLTVV.

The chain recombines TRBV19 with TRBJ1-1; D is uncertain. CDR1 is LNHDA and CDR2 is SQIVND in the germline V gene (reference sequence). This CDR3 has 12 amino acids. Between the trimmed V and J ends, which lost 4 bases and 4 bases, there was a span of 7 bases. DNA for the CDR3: TGTGCCAGTAGTACTTCTTTCACTGAAGCTTTCTTT. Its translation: CASSTSFTEAFF.

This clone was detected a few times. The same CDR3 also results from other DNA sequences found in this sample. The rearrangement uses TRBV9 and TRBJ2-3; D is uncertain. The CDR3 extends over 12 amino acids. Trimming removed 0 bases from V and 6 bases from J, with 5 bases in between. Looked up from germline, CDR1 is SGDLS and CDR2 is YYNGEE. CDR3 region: CASSVVEDTQYF. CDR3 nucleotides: TGTGCCAGCAGCGTAGTCGAGGATACGCAGTATTTT.

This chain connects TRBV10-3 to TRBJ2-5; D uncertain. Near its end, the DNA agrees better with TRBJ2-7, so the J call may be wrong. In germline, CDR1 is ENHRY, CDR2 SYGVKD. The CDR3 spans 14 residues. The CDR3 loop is CAIRPTEAPYEQYF. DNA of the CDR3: TGTGCCATCAGGCCGACTGAGGCCCCCTACGAGCAGTACTTC.

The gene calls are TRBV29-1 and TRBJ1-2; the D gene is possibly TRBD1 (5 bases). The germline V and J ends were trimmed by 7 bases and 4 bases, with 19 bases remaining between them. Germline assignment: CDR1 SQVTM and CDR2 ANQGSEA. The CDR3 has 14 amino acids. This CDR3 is CSAGVGMGSYGYTF. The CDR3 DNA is TGCAGCGCGGGGGTGGGTATGGGTTCCTATGGCTACACCTTC.

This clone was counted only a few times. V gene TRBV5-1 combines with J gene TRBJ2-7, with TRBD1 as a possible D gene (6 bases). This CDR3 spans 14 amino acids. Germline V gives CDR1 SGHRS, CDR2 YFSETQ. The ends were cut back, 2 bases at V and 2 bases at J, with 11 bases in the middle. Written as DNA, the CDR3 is TGCGCCAGCAGCTTTACCGGACAGACCTACGAGCAGTACTTC. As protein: CASSFTGQTYEQYF.

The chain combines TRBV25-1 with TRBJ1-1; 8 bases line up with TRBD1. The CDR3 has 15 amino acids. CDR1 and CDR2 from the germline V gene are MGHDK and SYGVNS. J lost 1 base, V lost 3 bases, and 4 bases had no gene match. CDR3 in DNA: TGTGCCAGCAGTGACAGACAGGGGCCGAACACTGAAGCTTTCTTT. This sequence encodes CASSDRQGPNTEAFF.

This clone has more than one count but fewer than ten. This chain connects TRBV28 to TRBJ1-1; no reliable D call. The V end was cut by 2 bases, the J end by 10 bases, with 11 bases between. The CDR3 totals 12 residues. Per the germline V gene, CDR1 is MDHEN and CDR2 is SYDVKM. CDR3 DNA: TGTGCCAGCAGTTTAGCGGAGGTTGCAGCTTTCTTT. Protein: CASSLAEVAAFF.

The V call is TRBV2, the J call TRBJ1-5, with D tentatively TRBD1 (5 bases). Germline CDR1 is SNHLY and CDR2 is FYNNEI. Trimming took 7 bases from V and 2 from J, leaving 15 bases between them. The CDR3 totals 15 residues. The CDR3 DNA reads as TGTGCCAGCACCTGGGGGGGTTTCGGCAATCAGCCCCAGCATTTT. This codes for CASTWGGFGNQPQHF. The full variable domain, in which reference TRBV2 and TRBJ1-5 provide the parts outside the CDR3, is EPEVTQTPSHQVTQMGQEVILRCVPISNHLYFYWYRQILGQKVEFLVSFYNNEISEKSEIFDDQFSVERPDGSNFTLKIRSTKLEDSAMYFCASTWGGFGNQPQHFGDGTRLSIL.

For the CDR3, the DNA is TGTGCCAGCAGAACTAAACAGGGACGCGAGCAGTACTTC. Protein product: CASRTKQGREQYF. This rearrangement joins TRBV6-5 to TRBJ2-7, with TRBD1 as a possible D gene (6 bases). V was clipped by 6 bases and J by 6 bases, with 15 bases between them. This CDR3 contains 13 residues. CDR1 MNHEY and CDR2 SVGAGI come from the germline V gene.

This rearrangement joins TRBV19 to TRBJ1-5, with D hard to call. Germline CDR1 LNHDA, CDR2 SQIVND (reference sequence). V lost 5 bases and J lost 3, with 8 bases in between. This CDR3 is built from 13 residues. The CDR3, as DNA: TGTGCCAGTAGTCAGGCGAACAATCAGCCCCAGCATTTT. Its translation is CASSQANNQPQHF.

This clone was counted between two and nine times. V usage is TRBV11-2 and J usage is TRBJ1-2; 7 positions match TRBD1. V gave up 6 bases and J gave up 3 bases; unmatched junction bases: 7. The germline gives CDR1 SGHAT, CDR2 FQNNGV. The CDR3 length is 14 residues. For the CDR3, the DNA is TGTGCCAGCAGTCAGGAGGGGGCGGACTATGGCTACACCTTC. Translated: CASSQEGADYGYTF.

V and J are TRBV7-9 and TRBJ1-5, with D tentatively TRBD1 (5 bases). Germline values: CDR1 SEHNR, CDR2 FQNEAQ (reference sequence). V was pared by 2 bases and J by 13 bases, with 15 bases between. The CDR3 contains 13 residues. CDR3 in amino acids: CASSLMDQGLQHF. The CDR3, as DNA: TGTGCCAGCAGCTTAATGGATCAGGGACTACAGCATTTT.

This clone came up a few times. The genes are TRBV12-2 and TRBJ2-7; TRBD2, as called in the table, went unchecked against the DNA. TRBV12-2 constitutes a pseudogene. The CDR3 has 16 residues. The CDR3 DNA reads TGTGCAAGTCGCTTGGGGCTAGCGGGATTTTATTGCGAGCAGTACTTC. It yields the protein CASRLGLAGFYCEQYF.

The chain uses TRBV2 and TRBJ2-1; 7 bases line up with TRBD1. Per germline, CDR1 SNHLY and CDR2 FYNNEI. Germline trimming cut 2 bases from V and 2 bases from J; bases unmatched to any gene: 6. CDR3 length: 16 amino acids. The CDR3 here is CASSEPTGAAYNEQFF. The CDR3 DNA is TGTGCCAGCAGTGAACCTACAGGGGCGGCCTACAATGAGCAGTTCTTC.

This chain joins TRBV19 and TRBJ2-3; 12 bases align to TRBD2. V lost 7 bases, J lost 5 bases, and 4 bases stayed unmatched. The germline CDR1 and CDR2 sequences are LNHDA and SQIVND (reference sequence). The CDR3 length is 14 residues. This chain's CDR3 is CASTMTSGGDTQYF. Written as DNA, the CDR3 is TGTGCCAGTACCATGACTAGCGGGGGAGATACGCAGTATTTT. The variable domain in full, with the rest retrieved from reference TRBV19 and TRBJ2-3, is DGGITQSPKYLFRKEGQNVTLSCEQNLNHDAMYWYRQDPGQGLRLIYYSQIVNDFQKGDIAEGYSVSREKKESFPLTVTSAQKNPTAFYLCASTMTSGGDTQYFGPGTRLTVL.

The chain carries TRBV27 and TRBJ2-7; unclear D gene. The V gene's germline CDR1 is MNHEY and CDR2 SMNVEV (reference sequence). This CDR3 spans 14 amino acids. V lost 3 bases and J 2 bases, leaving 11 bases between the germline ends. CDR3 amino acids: CASSFKSSPYEQYF. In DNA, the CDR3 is TGTGCCAGCAGTTTTAAGAGCTCGCCCTACGAGCAGTACTTC.

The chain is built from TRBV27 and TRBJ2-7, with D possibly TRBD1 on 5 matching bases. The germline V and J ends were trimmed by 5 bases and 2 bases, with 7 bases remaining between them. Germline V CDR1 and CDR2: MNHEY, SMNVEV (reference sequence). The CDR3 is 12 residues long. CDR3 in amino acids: CASSGAAYEQYF. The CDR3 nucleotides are TGTGCCAGCAGTGGGGCGGCCTACGAGCAGTACTTC.